What follows is one T cell receptor beta chain and its context. Its antigen is as yet unknown. The data were obtained in a study of cytomegalovirus exposure and HLA in healthy donors. Study results and limitations: Researchers reported that a few CMV-associated chains were confirmed in vitro as CMV antigen-specific.

A multiplex PCR was run with 60 Vbeta primers and 13 Jbeta primers. Clones were sequenced by immunoSEQ multiplex PCR, and TCRdb holds only the in-frame ones, with some missing. The sample consists of approximately 90,000 clones, around three quarters of them appearing once. This receptor was obtained from a male donor in good health and CMV-seronegative. The specimen was PBMCs.

This CDR3 reads CAGNGTGNYEQYF. CDR3 DNA sequence: TGTGCCGGAAACGGGACAGGGAATTACGAGCAGTACTTC. The V gene is TRBV6-4, the J gene TRBJ2-7, with TRBD1 matching over 9 bases. This CDR3 comprises 13 residues. Per germline, CDR1 MRHNA and CDR2 SNTAGT. With V trimmed by 11 bases and J by 4 bases, 9 bases remained unmatched.